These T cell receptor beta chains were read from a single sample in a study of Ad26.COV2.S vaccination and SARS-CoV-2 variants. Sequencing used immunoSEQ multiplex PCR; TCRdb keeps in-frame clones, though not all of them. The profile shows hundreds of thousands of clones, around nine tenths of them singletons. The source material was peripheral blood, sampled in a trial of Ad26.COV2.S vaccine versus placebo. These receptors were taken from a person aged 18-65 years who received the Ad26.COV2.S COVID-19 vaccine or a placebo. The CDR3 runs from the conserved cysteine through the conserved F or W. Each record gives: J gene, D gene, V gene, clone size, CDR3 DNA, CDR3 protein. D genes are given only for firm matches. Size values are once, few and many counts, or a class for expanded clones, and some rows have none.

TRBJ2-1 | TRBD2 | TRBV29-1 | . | TGCAGCGTTGAACCCTTATTACTAGCGGGGGGACGGGGTAATGAGCAGTTCTTC | CSVEPLLLAGGRGNEQFF
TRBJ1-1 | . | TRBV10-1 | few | TGCGCCACGAAACAGGACCCGAACACTGAAGCTTTCTTT | CATKQDPNTEAFF
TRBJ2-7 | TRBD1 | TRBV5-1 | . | TGCGCCAGCAGCTTAGGGACAGGGACCTACGAGCAGTACTTC | CASSLGTGTYEQYF
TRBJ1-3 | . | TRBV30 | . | TGTGCCTGGAGTACAGCCGCTGGAAACACCATATATTTT | CAWSTAAGNTIYF
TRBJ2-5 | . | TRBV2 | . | TGTGCCAGCAGTAACCAGGGGGAGACCCAGTACTTC | CASSNQGETQYF
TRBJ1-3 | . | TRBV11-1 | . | TGTGCCAGCAGCCATATTGACAGCATCTCTGGAAACACCATATATTTT | CASSHIDSISGNTIYF
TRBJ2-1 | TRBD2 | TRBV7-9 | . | TGTGCCAGCAGCCCCAAAAGACTAGCGGGAGGAGGGAATGAGCAGTTCTTC | CASSPKRLAGGGNEQFF
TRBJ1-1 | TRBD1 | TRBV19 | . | TGTGCCAGTGATACGCCGACAGGGCAGGTGAACACTGAAGCTTTCTTT | CASDTPTGQVNTEAFF
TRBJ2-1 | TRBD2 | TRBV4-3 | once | TGCGCCAGCAGCCAAGGCCCTAGCGGGGGGGGGAATGAGCAGTTCTTC | CASSQGPSGGGNEQFF
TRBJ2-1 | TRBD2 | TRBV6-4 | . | TGTGCCAGCAGTGAAGGACTAGCAGGGTACAATGAGCAGTTCTTC | CASSEGLAGYNEQFF
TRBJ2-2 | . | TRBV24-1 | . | TGTGCCACCAGTGAACCGAACAGCCCAACCGGGGAGCTGTTTTTT | CATSEPNSPTGELFF
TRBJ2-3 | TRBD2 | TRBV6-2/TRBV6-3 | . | TGTGCCAGCAGCTCCGGGACTAGCGGGTTGGCAGATACGCAGTATTTT | CASSSGTSGLADTQYF
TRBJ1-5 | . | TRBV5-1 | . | TGCGCCAGCAGCTTGGGGGGACCTAATCAGCCCCAGCATTTT | CASSLGGPNQPQHF
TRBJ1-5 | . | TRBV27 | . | TGTGCCAGCAGTTTAGGCAGGACCCATCAGCCCCAGCATTTT | CASSLGRTHQPQHF
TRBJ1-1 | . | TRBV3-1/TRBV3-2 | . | TGTGCCAGCAGCTTCGGCGAGCAGGGCTTTGAAGCTTTCTTT | CASSFGEQGFEAFF
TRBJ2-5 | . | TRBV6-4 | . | TGTGCCAGCACAACACAGGCAGATCAAGAGACCCAGTACTTC | CASTTQADQETQYF
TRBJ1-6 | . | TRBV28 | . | TGTGCCAGCAGGGACCGCTCCTATAATTCACCCCTCCACTTT | CASRDRSYNSPLHF
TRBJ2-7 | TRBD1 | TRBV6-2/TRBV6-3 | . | TGTGCCAGCAGTGGACAGGGCTACGAGCAGTACTTC | CASSGQGYEQYF
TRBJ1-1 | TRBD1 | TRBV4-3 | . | TGCGCCAGCAGCCAAGGGACAGGGGTGACTGAAGCTTTCTTT | CASSQGTGVTEAFF
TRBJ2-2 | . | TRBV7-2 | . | TGTGCCAGCAGCTTAGGGGGGCCGAACACCGGGGAGCTGTTTTTT | CASSLGGPNTGELFF
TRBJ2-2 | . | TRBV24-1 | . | TGTGCCACCAGTGATTTAGTCCGGGGGTCTGGTTTCGGGGAGCTGTTTTTT | CATSDLVRGSGFGELFF
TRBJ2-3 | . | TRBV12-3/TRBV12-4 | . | TGTGCCAGCAGGCGGACTACAGATACGCAGTATTTT | CASRRTTDTQYF
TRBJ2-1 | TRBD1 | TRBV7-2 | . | TGTGCCAGCAGCCCCCCGGGGACAGTATCCTACAATGAGCAGTTCTTC | CASSPPGTVSYNEQFF
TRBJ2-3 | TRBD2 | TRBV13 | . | TGTGCCAGCAGCGCCCGCTTAGCGGGAACTGGCACAGATACGCAGTATTTT | CASSARLAGTGTDTQYF
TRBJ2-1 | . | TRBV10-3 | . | TGTGCCATCAGTGAGTCTGGGGGGACCAATGAGCAGTTCTTC | CAISESGGTNEQFF
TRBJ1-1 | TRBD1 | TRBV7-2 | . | TGTGCCAGCAGCACTCCCTGGACAGGGTCCACTGAAGCTTTCTTT | CASSTPWTGSTEAFF
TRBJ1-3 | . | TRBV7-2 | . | TGTGCCAGCAGCCGCCTGTTTCAGTTAGCTGGAAACACCATATATTTT | CASSRLFQLAGNTIYF
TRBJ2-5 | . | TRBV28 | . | TGTGCCAGCTTTGCCCTTGGGAGCGCGCGGGAAGAGACCCAGTACTTC | CASFALGSAREETQYF
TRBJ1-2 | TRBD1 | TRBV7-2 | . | TGTGCCAGCAGCTCGACCGGGACAGTATATGGCTACACCTTC | CASSSTGTVYGYTF
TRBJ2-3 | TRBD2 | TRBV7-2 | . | TGTGCCAGCAGTCAAACAGCGGGAACCGATACGCAGTATTTT | CASSQTAGTDTQYF
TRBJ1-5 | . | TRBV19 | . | TGTGCCAGTAGTATATTTGGGGCGGTAGGTGGACAGCCCCAGCATTTT | CASSIFGAVGGQPQHF
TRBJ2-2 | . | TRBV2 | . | TGTGCCAGCAGACAGGGAGTGGGCGGGGAGCTGTTTTTT | CASRQGVGGELFF
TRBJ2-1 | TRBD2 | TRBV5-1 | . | TGCGCCAGCAGCTTGGGACTAGCGGGGAAAAATGAGCAGTTCTTC | CASSLGLAGKNEQFF
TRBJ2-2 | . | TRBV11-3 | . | TGTGCCAGCAGCTTAGAGGGCAGGGCCATTACCACCGGGGAGCTGTTTTTT | CASSLEGRAITTGELFF
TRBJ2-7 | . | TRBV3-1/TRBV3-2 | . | TGTGCCAGCAGCCAGAGGTCCTACGAGCAGTACTTC | CASSQRSYEQYF
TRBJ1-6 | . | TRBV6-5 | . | TGTGCCAGCAGTTACTTTCGGGGGAACTATAATTCACCCCTCCACTTT | CASSYFRGNYNSPLHF
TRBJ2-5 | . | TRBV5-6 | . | TGTGCCAGCAGCTCGGGTCGATTCAAAGAGACCCAGTACTTC | CASSSGRFKETQYF
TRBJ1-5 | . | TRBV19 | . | TGTGCCAGTAGTATGAGTGGACAGAAGGCTCAGCCCCAGCATTTT | CASSMSGQKAQPQHF
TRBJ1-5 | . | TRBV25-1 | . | TGTGCCAGCAGTGAATTCGATGGGGCAGGGGGCAATCAGCCCCAGCATTTT | CASSEFDGAGGNQPQHF
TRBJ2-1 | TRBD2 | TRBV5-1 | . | TGCGCCAGCAGCTTCGGCGGGAGGATCTACAATGAGCAGTTCTTC | CASSFGGRIYNEQFF
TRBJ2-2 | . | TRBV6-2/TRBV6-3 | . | TGTGCCAGCAGTACACAGGGAACCGGGGAGCTGTTTTTT | CASSTQGTGELFF
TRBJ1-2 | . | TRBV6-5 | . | TGTGCCAGCAGTTACTCGGGCGGGACCGTTGGGCCTGGCTACACCTTC | CASSYSGGTVGPGYTF
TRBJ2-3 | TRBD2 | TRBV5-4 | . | TGTGCCAGCACCCCCAGGGCTAGCGGATCAGATACGCAGTATTTT | CASTPRASGSDTQYF
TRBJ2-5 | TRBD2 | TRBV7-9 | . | TGTGCCAGCAGCCTGGTGCGGGGGGGCCCGGAGACCCAGTACTTC | CASSLVRGGPETQYF
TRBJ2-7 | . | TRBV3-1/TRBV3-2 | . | TGTGCCAGCAGCCAAGATTTGGGCAGGGCTTACGAGCAGTACTTC | CASSQDLGRAYEQYF
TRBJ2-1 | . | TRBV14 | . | TGTGCCAGCAACGGTGGGGAGCAGTTCTTC | CASNGGEQFF
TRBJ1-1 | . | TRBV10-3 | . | TGTGCCATCAGTGATTGGGGTGGGGGCACTGAAGCTTTCTTT | CAISDWGGGTEAFF
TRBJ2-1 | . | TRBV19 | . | TGTGCCAGTAGTAAAGGTGGGGGTGGTCAGGGGAGTAATGAGCAGTTCTTC | CASSKGGGGQGSNEQFF
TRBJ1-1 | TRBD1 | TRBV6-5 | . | TGTGCCAGCAGTTACCTGACAGGGATGGCTGAAGCTTTCTTT | CASSYLTGMAEAFF
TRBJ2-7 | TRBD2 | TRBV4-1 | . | TGCGCCAGCAGCCAGAGACTAGCAGACGAGCAGTACTTC | CASSQRLADEQYF